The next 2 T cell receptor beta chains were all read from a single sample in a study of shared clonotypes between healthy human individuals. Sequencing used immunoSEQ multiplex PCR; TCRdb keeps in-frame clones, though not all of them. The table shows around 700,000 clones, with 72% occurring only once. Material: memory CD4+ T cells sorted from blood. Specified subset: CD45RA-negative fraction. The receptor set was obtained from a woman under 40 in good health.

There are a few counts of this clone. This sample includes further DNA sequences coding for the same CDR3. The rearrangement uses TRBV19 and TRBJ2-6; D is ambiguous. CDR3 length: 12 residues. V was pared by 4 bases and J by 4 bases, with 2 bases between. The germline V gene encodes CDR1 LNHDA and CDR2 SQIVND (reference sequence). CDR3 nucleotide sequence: TGTGCCAGTAGTACGGGGGCCAACGTCCTGACTTTC. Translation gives CASSTGANVLTF.

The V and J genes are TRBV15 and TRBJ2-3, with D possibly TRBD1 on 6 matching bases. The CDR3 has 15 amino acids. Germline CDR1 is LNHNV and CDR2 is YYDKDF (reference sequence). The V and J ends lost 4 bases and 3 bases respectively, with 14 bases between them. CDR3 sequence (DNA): TGTGCCACCAGCAATAAGGCAGGGGAAACAGATACGCAGTATTTT. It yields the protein CATSNKAGETDTQYF.